This note documents a single T cell receptor beta chain sequence. A much larger clone lies one base from this, so it may be a read error. A read error is likely, as this CDR3 ends without the conserved phenylalanine or tryptophan. This specimen belongs to a study of tumor-infiltrating lymphocytes in primary liver carcinoma. Blood RNA was derived from unsorted whole blood, and germline DNA was extracted too. Production of TCR beta cDNA used about 500 ng total RNA together with a constant-region primer. ARM-PCR, slightly modified, supplied the TCR beta libraries through three nested multiplex PCR rounds. With TRBV1-TRBV30 forward primers and a C-beta reverse primer, the first two PCR rounds were run for 10 cycles each. Each CDR3 protein is one row after TCRdb ran MiXCR on the multiplex PCR reads. Among around 330,000 distinct CDR3 sequences listed, about 50% were seen once. The length of the CDR3 is 16 residues. From germline, CDR1 is SGHNT and CDR2 YENEEA. Trimming at V came to 5 bases and at J to 4 bases, leaving 8 bases not matched to a gene.

The clonotype originates from a woman in her 30s with primary liver carcinoma and hepatitis B virus infection. Sequencing was performed on peripheral blood. V is TRBV11-3 and J is TRBJ2-2, with 9 bases identical to TRBD2. CDR3 region: CASSMLAGRGTGELFL. CDR3 coding DNA: TGTGCCAGCAGCATGCTAGCGGGAAGAGGCACCGGGGAGCTGTTTCTT.